Presented here are 8 T cell receptor beta chains from one specimen sequenced in a study of T cells in Graves' hyperthyroidism and ophthalmopathy. Amplified TCR beta CDR3 regions derived from RNA transcripts. First-round RT-PCR targeting the TCR CDR3 was performed with the HTBI primer set. A single record per CDR3 protein comes from TCRdb applying MiXCR to the multiplex PCR reads. The sample includes a few hundred thousand distinct CDR3 sequences, 13% to 15% of them seen just once. The sample comprised blood. All receptors come from a woman under 40 with Graves' ophthalmopathy.

This clonotype was recorded many times. This chain uses TRBV12-3 or TRBV12-4 with TRBJ2-7; 10 bases line up with TRBD2. V lost 6 bases and J lost 0; bases outside the gene matches: 11. This CDR3 spans 17 amino acids. CDR3 coding DNA: TGTGCCAGCAGCCTCAGCGGGGGGGGATACTACTCCTACGAGCAGTACTTC. Translated: CASSLSGGGYYSYEQYF.

This clonotype was seen more than once but under ten times. The V gene is TRBV20-1, the J gene TRBJ2-7; 11 positions match TRBD1. The CDR3 extends over 14 amino acids. V was clipped by 6 bases and J by 2 bases; unmatched bases: 6. Germline V CDR1 and CDR2: DFQATT, SNEGSKA (reference sequence). The CDR3 nucleotides are TGCAGTGCAGCCTCGGGACAGGGGGCCTACGAGCAGTACTTC. It is translated as CSAASGQGAYEQYF.

This clonotype was found a few times. This chain uses TRBV20-1 with TRBJ1-1; weak D call: TRBD1 (5 bases). The CDR3 loop spans 13 amino acids. Germline CDR1 and CDR2: DFQATT and SNEGSKA (reference sequence). Trimming shortened V by 7 bases and J by 3 bases, and 15 bases separated the two germline ends. CDR3 nucleotide sequence: TGCAGTGTTGGGGGGACGGAGGACACTGAAGCTTTCTTT. Translation: CSVGGTEDTEAFF.

This chain joins TRBV6-1 and TRBJ1-1; 10 nucleotides match TRBD1. Unmatched junction bases numbered 13, after V lost 6 bases and J lost 3 bases. The CDR3 is 17 residues long. Germline CDR1 is MNHNS and CDR2 is SASEGT. The CDR3 is CASRTKPGQGLDTEAFF. The CDR3 region has the DNA TGTGCCAGCAGGACCAAACCGGGACAGGGGCTGGACACTGAAGCTTTCTTT.

This clonotype was picked up many times. The chain has TRBV20-1 and TRBJ2-3; 13 nucleotides line up with TRBD2. This CDR3 contains 17 residues. V shed 4 bases, J shed 0 bases, and the junction held 7 bases outside the gene matches. Germline assignment: CDR1 DFQATT and CDR2 SNEGSKA (reference sequence). The CDR3 region has the DNA TGCAGTGCTAAACTAGCGGGGGGGGGTCGTAGCACAGATACGCAGTATTTT. Residues: CSAKLAGGGRSTDTQYF.

This clonotype was counted ten times or more. V usage is TRBV2 and J usage is TRBJ2-1; TRBD2 agrees at 14 bases. CDR3 size: 15 residues. CDR1 SNHLY and CDR2 FYNNEI come from the germline V gene. Trimming took 7 bases from V and 10 from J; bases not matched to a gene: 9. CDR3 sequence: CASTPGLAGGREQFF. In nucleotides, the CDR3 is TGTGCCAGCACCCCCGGACTAGCGGGGGGTCGAGAGCAGTTCTTC.

This clonotype was counted ten times or more. This sequence joins TRBV20-1 and TRBJ2-1; D might be TRBD2 (7 bases). V was clipped by 2 bases and J by 2 bases, with 16 bases between them. Germline loops: CDR1 DFQATT, CDR2 SNEGSKA (reference sequence). This CDR3 contains 16 residues. In nucleotides, the CDR3 is TGCAGTGCTAGACGCGGAGGGGGGGGGGCCTACAATGAGCAGTTCTTC. It codes for CSARRGGGGAYNEQFF.

The table lists this clonotype with many counts. The rearrangement uses TRBV4-1 and TRBJ1-1, with 7 bases lining up with TRBD1. From germline, CDR1 is MGHRA and CDR2 YSYEKL. V was clipped by 4 bases and J by 5 bases; unmatched bases: 7. This CDR3 is 14 amino acids long. This CDR3 reads CASSPYQGGTEAFF. CDR3 bases: TGCGCCAGCAGCCCCTATCAGGGGGGGACTGAAGCTTTCTTT.